The 21 T cell receptor beta chains below all came from one sample that was sequenced in a study of cytomegalovirus exposure and HLA in healthy donors. This PCR relied on a set of 60 Vbeta primers and 13 Jbeta primers. Some clones are missing from TCRdb's copy, which holds only in-frame ones; the method was immunoSEQ multiplex PCR. Here the sample table reports 75,000 to 95,000 clones. What was sequenced was PBMCs. The receptors come from a girl aged 5 to 17 in good health and CMV-seropositive.

The chain carries TRBV7-2 and TRBJ2-2, with D perhaps TRBD2 (5 bases). Germline CDR1 is SGHTA and CDR2 is FQGNSA. V shed 1 base and J shed 5 bases, with 14 bases lying between them. The CDR3 runs to 16 residues. The CDR3 DNA reads TGTGCCAGCAGCTTAGGACCCTCACTAGTGACCGGGGAGCTGTTTTTT. Translation: CASSLGPSLVTGELFF.

J is TRBJ1-2 and V is TRBV4-2, with 9 bases matching TRBD1. The germline CDR1 and CDR2 sequences are LGHNA and YNFKEQ. This CDR3 contains 16 residues. With V trimmed by 3 bases and J by 0 bases, 5 bases remained unmatched. For the CDR3, the DNA is TGTGCCAGCAGCCACGCCGGACAGGGGACTAACTATGGCTACACCTTC. Translated, it gives CASSHAGQGTNYGYTF.

The V and J genes are TRBV9 and TRBJ2-3; weak D call: TRBD2 (6 bases). Germline loops: CDR1 SGDLS, CDR2 YYNGEE. The CDR3 sequence is 17 residues long. With 3 bases removed from V and 0 bases from J, the gap between germline ends came to 17 bases. In DNA, the CDR3 is TGTGCCAGCAGCGGGGTAGTGGGCGGGGACAGCACAGATACGCAGTATTTT. Translated: CASSGVVGGDSTDTQYF.

The gene calls are TRBV29-1 and TRBJ1-1, with a weak D call TRBD1 (5 bases). CDR1 and CDR2 from the germline V gene are SQVTM and ANQGSEA. Deletions cut 3 bases from V and 8 bases from J, with 13 bases between. This CDR3 has 12 residues. CDR3 in amino acids: CSVEGPEGEAFF. DNA of the CDR3: TGCAGCGTTGAGGGGCCGGAAGGAGAAGCTTTCTTT.

The chain recombines TRBV11-2 with TRBJ2-5, with 7 bases identical to TRBD2. Germline V gene sequence: CDR1 SGHAT, CDR2 FQNNGV. The CDR3 is 13 residues long. V lost 6 bases and J lost 2; bases outside the gene matches: 3. Here the CDR3 DNA reads TGTGCCAGCAGGGGGGGGTGGCAAGAGACCCAGTACTTC. It yields the protein CASRGGWQETQYF.

This rearrangement joins TRBV4-2 to TRBJ1-2, with a weak D call TRBD1 (5 bases). The CDR3 covers 14 residues. The germline V gene has CDR1 LGHNA and CDR2 YNFKEQ. Trimming took off 0 bases at V and 6 bases at J, with 11 bases between the two ends. CDR3 bases: TGTGCCAGCAGCCAAGACCGTCGGGGGGATGGCTACACCTTC. Residues: CASSQDRRGDGYTF.

The chain is built from TRBV7-9 and TRBJ2-1; TRBD2 aligns across 8 bases. The CDR3 consists of 16 residues. Germline V gene data show CDR1 as SEHNR and CDR2 as FQNEAQ (reference sequence). The ends lost 2 bases at V and 6 bases at J; junction bases unmatched: 9. The CDR3 DNA is TGTGCCAGCAGCTTACCCCAGCGGGAGCCTACCAATGAGCAGTTCTTC. Protein sequence: CASSLPQREPTNEQFF.

This sequence joins TRBV6-5 and TRBJ2-2; no definite D call. In germline, CDR1 is MNHEY, CDR2 SVGAGI. This CDR3 region has 13 residues. Deletions cut 2 bases from V and 5 bases from J, with 6 bases between. CDR3 bases: TGTGCCAGCAGTTACACGGTGACCGGGGAGCTGTTTTTT. Its protein product is CASSYTVTGELFF.

The chain combines TRBV7-7 with TRBJ2-7, with D uncertain. Germline CDR1 reads SSHAT; CDR2 reads FNYEAQ (reference sequence). Trimming cost V 8 bases and J 3 bases, with 8 bases left between them. There are 11 residues in the CDR3. CDR3 amino acids: CASPPFYEQYF. DNA of the CDR3: TGTGCCAGCCCCCCCTTCTACGAGCAGTACTTC.

The chain recombines TRBV19 with TRBJ2-5; unclear D gene. The CDR3 is 12 residues long. Germline CDR1 is LNHDA and CDR2 is SQIVND (reference sequence). V lost 1 base, J lost 4 bases, and 4 bases lay in between. The CDR3 DNA sequence: TGTGCCAGTAGTATAGGCGGAGAGACCCAGTACTTC. Its translation: CASSIGGETQYF.

The rearrangement links TRBV7-9 to TRBJ2-3; weak D call: TRBD2 (6 bases). The V end lost 3 bases, the J end lost 4 bases, and 8 bases lay between the germline ends. The CDR3 spans 13 residues. Per germline, CDR1 SEHNR and CDR2 FQNEAQ (reference sequence). The chain's CDR3 is CASSLGTADTQYF. As DNA, the CDR3 is TGTGCCAGCAGCTTGGGGACTGCAGATACGCAGTATTTT.

The genes are TRBV11-3 and TRBJ2-6, with TRBD2 as a possible D gene (6 bases). V was clipped by 2 bases and J by 7 bases, with 9 bases between them. The CDR3 is 14 amino acids. The germline V gene encodes CDR1 SGHNT and CDR2 YENEEA. The CDR3: CASSLRDSANVLTF. CDR3 nucleotides: TGTGCCAGCAGCTTACGGGACTCCGCCAACGTCCTGACTTTC.

In DNA, the CDR3 is TGTGCCAGCAGCTTAGCTCCGTTCCGGGAGACCCAGTACTTC. It encodes CASSLAPFRETQYF. The V gene is TRBV11-2, the J gene TRBJ2-5; D is unresolved. The CDR3 totals 14 residues. The V end lost 1 base, the J end lost 5 bases, and 11 bases lay between the germline ends. Germline loops: CDR1 SGHAT, CDR2 FQNNGV.

V and J are TRBV6-4 and TRBJ1-5, with 7 bases lining up with TRBD1. The germline gives CDR1 MRHNA, CDR2 SNTAGT. Trimming cost V 2 bases and J 0 bases; bases outside gene matches: 10. This CDR3 spans 18 amino acids. The CDR3 spells CASSDTGEGAYSNQPQHF. CDR3 bases: TGTGCCAGCAGTGACACAGGTGAGGGGGCATATAGCAATCAGCCCCAGCATTTT.

V is TRBV5-8 and J is TRBJ1-5, with D perhaps matching TRBD1 (5 bases). CDR3 length: 14 amino acids. V was trimmed by 4 bases and J by 5 bases, leaving 13 bases between them. CDR1 is SGHTS and CDR2 is YDEGEE in the germline V gene. In nucleotides, the CDR3 is TGTGCCAGCAGCACCCCGGACAAGTATCAGCCCCAGCATTTT. It is translated as CASSTPDKYQPQHF. Drawing the rest from reference TRBV5-8 and TRBJ1-5, the complete variable domain is EAGVTQSPTHLIKTRGQQATLRCSPISGHTSVYWYQQALGLGLQFLLWYDEGEERNRGNFPPRFSGRQFPNYSSELNVNALELEDSALYLCASSTPDKYQPQHFGDGTRLSIL.

This sequence joins TRBV19 and TRBJ2-5, with 8 positions matching TRBD2. Germline V lookup: CDR1 LNHDA, CDR2 SQIVND (reference sequence). V lost 4 bases and J lost 5; bases outside the gene matches: 3. This CDR3 contains 13 residues. In DNA form, the CDR3 reads TGTGCCAGTAGTACTTTAGCGGGGGAGACCCAGTACTTC. Translation: CASSTLAGETQYF.

The chain has TRBV15 and TRBJ1-1, with D uncertain. This CDR3 is 12 amino acids long. Between the trimmed V and J ends, which lost 3 bases and 0 bases, there was a span of 2 bases. Germline loops: CDR1 LNHNV, CDR2 YYDKDF (reference sequence). CDR3 sequence: CATSSVNTEAFF. The CDR3 bases are TGTGCCACCAGCAGCGTGAACACTGAAGCTTTCTTT.

This sequence joins TRBV21-1 and TRBJ1-5; the table calls TRBD1, which could not be checked here. TRBV21-1 is marked as a pseudogene. The CDR3 loop spans 15 amino acids. CDR3 sequence reads: CASSTDRPCNQPQHF. The CDR3 region has the DNA TGTGCCAGCAGCACGGACAGGCCCTGCAATCAGCCCCAGCATTTT.

The chain is built from TRBV6-5 and TRBJ2-5, with 7 nucleotides matching TRBD1. The CDR3 covers 14 residues. V was pared by 5 bases and J by 7 bases, with 10 bases of the junction left unmatched. CDR1 is MNHEY and CDR2 is SVGAGI in the germline V gene. DNA of the CDR3: TGTGCCAGCAGTCCCGGGACAGAGTATTTGACCCAGTACTTC. This gives the protein CASSPGTEYLTQYF.

The rearrangement uses TRBV15 and TRBJ1-2; 8 nucleotides agree with TRBD1. CDR3 size: 14 residues. Per the germline V gene, CDR1 is LNHNV and CDR2 is YYDKDF (reference sequence). Trimming cost V 1 base and J 4 bases; bases outside gene matches: 2. The CDR3 loop is CATSRGQGSYGYTF. The CDR3 nucleotides read TGTGCCACCAGCAGAGGACAGGGGTCCTATGGCTACACCTTC.

On this clone: The sample holds other DNA sequences that translate to the same CDR3. DNA of the CDR3: TGTGCCAGCAGTTACTCGGGCGATCAGCCCCAGCATTTT. It yields the protein CASSYSGDQPQHF. V usage is TRBV6-5 and J usage is TRBJ1-5; D unresolved. This CDR3 comprises 13 residues. The germline V gene encodes CDR1 MNHEY and CDR2 SVGAGI. V dropped 0 bases and J dropped 5 bases, with 5 bases sitting between them.